The 21 T cell receptor beta chains in this list originate from one sample, sequenced in a study of shared clonotypes between healthy human individuals. Produced via immunoSEQ multiplex PCR; TCRdb's table is partial and in-frame only. The sample has 2.3 million or so clones, just over 90% seen once. The sequencing sample was made of naive CD4+ T cells from PBMCs. Subset denoted: CD45RA+ positively selected. The receptors shown here come from a man aged 18 to 29 in good health. Some clones in this sample may be carry-over from other donors' samples.

V is TRBV29-1 and J is TRBJ2-5; D remains unclear. V lost 4 bases and J lost 9, with 15 bases in between. The CDR3 covers 12 residues. Per germline, CDR1 SQVTM and CDR2 ANQGSEA. The chain's CDR3 is CSVGITERAQYF. The CDR3 nucleotides read TGCAGCGTTGGGATTACGGAAAGGGCCCAGTACTTC. Using reference TRBV29-1 and TRBJ2-5 for the parts outside the CDR3, the full variable domain is SAVISQKPSRDICQRGTSLTIQCQVDSQVTMMFWYRQQPGQSLTLIATANQGSEATYESGFVIDKFPISRPNLTFSTLTVSNMSPEDSSIYLCSVGITERAQYFGPGTRLLVL.

This rearrangement joins TRBV5-1 to TRBJ1-1; TRBD1 agrees at 8 bases. This CDR3 is 14 amino acids long. Trimming cost V 4 bases and J 5 bases; bases outside gene matches: 7. CDR1 and CDR2 from the germline V gene are SGHRS and YFSETQ. Here the CDR3 reads CASSALTGDTEAFF. The CDR3 DNA sequence: TGCGCCAGCAGCGCTTTGACAGGGGATACTGAAGCTTTCTTT.

CDR3 nucleotides: TGTGCCAGCAGGGACGGGACGACCTACGAGCAGTACTTC. This sequence encodes CASRDGTTYEQYF. The chain uses TRBV2 and TRBJ2-7; D tentatively fits TRBD1 or TRBD2 (5 bases each). Per the germline V gene, CDR1 is SNHLY and CDR2 is FYNNEI. Trimming took off 6 bases at V and 2 bases at J, with 11 bases between the two ends. The CDR3 covers 13 residues.

The rearrangement links TRBV7-9 to TRBJ2-7, with 8 nucleotides matching TRBD1. Trimming removed 5 bases from V and 1 base from J; junction bases left unmatched: 4. CDR1 is SEHNR and CDR2 is FQNEAQ in the germline V gene (reference sequence). CDR3 length equals 14 residues. CDR3 in amino acids: CASSRGQESYEQYF. The DNA of the CDR3 is TGTGCCAGCAGCCGGGGACAGGAGTCCTACGAGCAGTACTTC.

The genes are TRBV28 and TRBJ2-3, with a weak D call TRBD1 (6 bases). CDR1 is MDHEN and CDR2 is SYDVKM in the germline V gene. The CDR3 extends over 16 amino acids. Trimming removed 5 bases from V and 3 bases from J, with 18 bases in between. The CDR3 protein is CASSRPGHRTTDTQYF. As DNA, the CDR3 is TGTGCCAGCAGTAGGCCGGGACACCGGACTACAGATACGCAGTATTTT.

The rearrangement links TRBV7-6 to TRBJ2-5, with a tentative D call TRBD1 (6 bases). Germline V lookup: CDR1 SGHVS, CDR2 FNYEAQ. The CDR3 covers 15 residues. Trimming removed 2 bases at V and 1 base at J, with 11 bases between. CDR3 nucleotide sequence: TGTGCCAGCAGCTTACTCTGGGGGCCCCAAGAGACCCAGTACTTC. It encodes CASSLLWGPQETQYF. Using reference TRBV7-6 and TRBJ2-5 for the parts outside the CDR3, the full variable domain is GAGVSQSPRYKVTKRGQDVALRCDPISGHVSLYWYRQALGQGPEFLTYFNYEAQQDKSGLPNDRFSAERPEGSISTLTIQRTEQRDSAMYRCASSLLWGPQETQYFGPGTRLLVL.

The gene calls are TRBV5-1 and TRBJ2-3, with 7 bases identical to TRBD1. The germline V gene encodes CDR1 SGHRS and CDR2 YFSETQ. This CDR3 is 15 amino acids long. J lost 3 bases, V lost 0 bases, and 4 bases had no gene match. The CDR3 nucleotides read TGCGCCAGCAGCTTGGTGGCCAGGGGGACAGATACGCAGTATTTT. Its translation is CASSLVARGTDTQYF. Looking up the rest from reference TRBV5-1 and TRBJ2-3 gives the full variable domain: KAGVTQTPRYLIKTRGQQVTLSCSPISGHRSVSWYQQTPGQGLQFLFEYFSETQRNKGNFPGRFSGRQFSNSRSEMNVSTLELGDSALYLCASSLVARGTDTQYFGPGTRLTVL.

The chain carries TRBV28 and TRBJ2-5; D is unclear. The CDR3 spans 13 residues. Germline V CDR1 and CDR2: MDHEN, SYDVKM. Deletions cut 8 bases from V and 5 bases from J, with 15 bases between. The CDR3 is CASAPPVGETQYF. DNA of the CDR3: TGTGCCAGCGCGCCGCCGGTGGGCGAGACCCAGTACTTC.

The chain combines TRBV5-1 with TRBJ1-2; D not resolved. Germline CDR1 and CDR2: SGHRS and YFSETQ. The CDR3 has 14 residues. V was pared by 4 bases and J by 8 bases, with 18 bases between. CDR3 loop: CASSPDPRLGGYTF. CDR3 nucleotide sequence: TGCGCCAGCAGCCCCGACCCTCGATTGGGGGGCTACACCTTC. Supplemented by reference TRBV5-1 and TRBJ1-2, the full variable domain reads KAGVTQTPRYLIKTRGQQVTLSCSPISGHRSVSWYQQTPGQGLQFLFEYFSETQRNKGNFPGRFSGRQFSNSRSEMNVSTLELGDSALYLCASSPDPRLGGYTFGSGTRLTVV.

The chain joins TRBV2 to TRBJ2-5, with 9 bases lining up with TRBD2. V shed 9 bases and J 10 bases; nucleotides not matched to a gene: 6. The length of the CDR3 is 11 residues. CDR1 is SNHLY, CDR2 FYNNEI, per germline. The CDR3 DNA sequence: TGTGCCAGTTCGCTAGCGGGATACCAGTACTTC. This encodes CASSLAGYQYF.

This chain links TRBV6-5 with TRBJ2-7; D unclear. V was pared by 0 bases and J by 7 bases, with 10 bases between. The CDR3 extends over 13 amino acids. From germline, CDR1 is MNHEY and CDR2 SVGAGI. The CDR3 nucleotides are TGTGCCAGCAGTTACTCGACTCACTGGGAGCAGTACTTC. Translated, it gives CASSYSTHWEQYF.

V usage is TRBV18 and J usage is TRBJ1-2, with unresolved D. Per germline, CDR1 KGHSH and CDR2 LQKENI. The V and J ends lost 3 bases and 1 base respectively, with 15 bases between them. The CDR3 consists of 16 residues. CDR3 coding DNA: TGTGCCAGCTCACCGGTAGCGGGTACCCTTAACTATGGCTACACCTTC. Its translation is CASSPVAGTLNYGYTF.

V gene TRBV7-3 combines with J gene TRBJ2-1; D gene ambiguous. The CDR3 is 14 amino acids. With 2 bases removed from V and 4 bases from J, the gap between germline ends came to 9 bases. The germline V gene has CDR1 SGHTA and CDR2 FQGTGA. The CDR3 DNA reads TGTGCCAGCAGCTTATCGTCAGATTACAATGAGCAGTTCTTC. This encodes CASSLSSDYNEQFF.

About this clone: At the DNA level, this CDR3 is encoded by other sequences in the same sample as well. V gene TRBV7-9 combines with J gene TRBJ2-3; D might be TRBD2 (6 bases). Germline V gene sequence: CDR1 SEHNR, CDR2 FQNEAQ (reference sequence). The germline V and J ends were trimmed by 5 bases and 4 bases, with 10 bases remaining between them. The CDR3 spans 13 residues. CDR3 nucleotides: TGTGCCAGCAGCCTTAGCGGCGCAGATACGCAGTATTTT. Translating gives CASSLSGADTQYF.

This clone has just one count. J is TRBJ2-3 and V is TRBV28, with TRBD1 identical over 11 bases. Germline V gene data show CDR1 as MDHEN and CDR2 as SYDVKM. The CDR3 sequence is 16 residues long. The V and J ends lost 6 bases and 5 bases, in that order; junction bases with no gene match: 10. CDR3 coding DNA: TGTGCCAGCAGGGCCCCGGGACAGGGGGTCATAGATACGCAGTATTTT. Protein sequence: CASRAPGQGVIDTQYF.

The rearrangement joins TRBV6-1 to TRBJ1-2; no reliable D call. V lost 4 bases and J 5 bases, leaving 17 bases between the germline ends. CDR3 length: 15 residues. Germline CDR1 and CDR2: MNHNS and SASEGT. DNA for the CDR3: TGTGCCAGCAGTGCATCGTCCGATCCTGGTTATGGCTACACCTTC. It encodes CASSASSDPGYGYTF.

The chain has TRBV9 and TRBJ1-2; D gene uncertain. This CDR3 has 12 amino acids. Trimming stripped 1 base from V and 4 bases from J, with 5 bases between. The germline V gene has CDR1 SGDLS and CDR2 YYNGEE. CDR3 in amino acids: CASSVWSYGYTF. The DNA for the CDR3 is TGTGCCAGCAGCGTATGGTCCTATGGCTACACCTTC.

CDR3 sequence reads: CATANQILLRPYGYTF. The CDR3 DNA follows: TGTGCCACCGCGAATCAGATACTGCTTCGGCCCTATGGCTACACCTTC. This rearrangement joins TRBV5-4 to TRBJ1-2; unclear D gene. The CDR3 spans 16 residues. CDR1 is SGHNT and CDR2 is YYREEE in the germline V gene (reference sequence). V was pared by 9 bases and J by 4 bases, with 25 bases between.

V usage is TRBV18 and J usage is TRBJ1-5, with a tentative D call TRBD1 (5 bases). Trimming removed 3 bases from V and 3 bases from J, with 12 bases in between. The CDR3 covers 15 residues. From germline, CDR1 is KGHSH and CDR2 LQKENI. The DNA of the CDR3 is TGTGCCAGCTCACCGATGGTGGGACCCAATCAGCCCCAGCATTTT. Its protein product is CASSPMVGPNQPQHF.

The chain uses TRBV5-5 and TRBJ1-2; possible D gene TRBD1, 5 bases. V was trimmed by 4 bases and J by 4 bases, leaving 23 bases between them. This CDR3 has 17 residues. The germline V gene has CDR1 SGHKS and CDR2 YYEKEE (reference sequence). CDR3 loop: CASSPYRTGTEVYGYTF. DNA for the CDR3: TGTGCCAGCAGCCCTTACCGGACCGGGACTGAGGTCTATGGCTACACCTTC.

The chain has TRBV5-1 and TRBJ1-5; D possibly corresponds to TRBD1 (5 bases). The length of the CDR3 is 19 residues. Trimming left V 4 bases short and J 4 bases short, with 27 bases between. Germline lookup yields CDR1 SGHRS and CDR2 YFSETQ. The CDR3 DNA follows: TGCGCCAGCAGCCCACCCTCGGGGCGTGGGCTAGCGGGGAATCAGCCCCAGCATTTT. Translated, it gives CASSPPSGRGLAGNQPQHF.